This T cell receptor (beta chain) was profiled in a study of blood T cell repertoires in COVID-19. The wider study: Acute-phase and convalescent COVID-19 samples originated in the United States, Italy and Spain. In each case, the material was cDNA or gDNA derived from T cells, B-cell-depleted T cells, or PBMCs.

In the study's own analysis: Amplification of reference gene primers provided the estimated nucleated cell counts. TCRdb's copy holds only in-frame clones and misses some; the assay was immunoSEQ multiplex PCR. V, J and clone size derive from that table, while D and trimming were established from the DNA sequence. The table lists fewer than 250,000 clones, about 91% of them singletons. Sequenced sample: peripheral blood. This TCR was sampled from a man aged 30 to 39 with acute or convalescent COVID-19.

CDR3 nucleotide sequence: TGTGCCAGCAAAGGCCGAGGGGACAGTCAAAATTCACCCCTCCACTTT. Its protein product is CASKGRGDSQNSPLHF. The chain couples TRBV27 to TRBJ1-6, with 7 bases identical to TRBD1. CDR3 length equals 16 residues. Germline V gene sequence: CDR1 MNHEY, CDR2 SMNVEV (reference sequence). The J segment lost 7 bases and the V segment lost 7 bases, leaving 13 bases of the junction unmatched.